This T cell receptor (beta chain) was observed in a study of blood T cell repertoires in COVID-19. The CDR3 is made up of 13 amino acids. V was pared by 6 bases and J by 7 bases, with 13 bases between. The data were produced by immunoSEQ multiplex PCR, yet TCRdb's version contains in-frame clones alone and is incomplete. The repertoire consists of more than 150,000 clones, with roughly 90% occurring once and the leading ten covering 2.5% to 3.5%. Material: peripheral blood. The TCR was taken from a man in his sixties with acute or convalescent COVID-19. The chain links TRBV12-3 or TRBV12-4 to TRBJ2-1; the D gene is possibly TRBD2 (7 bases). CDR3 loop: CASRRGARNEQFF. DNA for the CDR3: TGTGCCAGCAGACGGGGGGCGCGTAATGAGCAGTTCTTC.